These 18 T cell receptor beta chains originate from one sample sequenced in a study of cytomegalovirus exposure and HLA in healthy donors. Primers: 60 Vbeta forward and 13 Jbeta reverse. The table came from immunoSEQ multiplex PCR; TCRdb's copy has only in-frame clones and leaves some out. Among 90,000 to 150,000 clones listed, roughly 80% were seen once. The sequenced material came from PBMCs. The receptors come from a woman in her twenties or thirties in good health and CMV-seropositive.

This clone occurred once. The gene calls are TRBV21-1 and TRBJ1-3; the table's D call TRBD1 went unverified against the DNA. TRBV21-1 is listed as a pseudogene. The CDR3 contains 16 residues. CDR3 sequence (DNA): TGTGCCAGCAGCCAAACGGGACAGGTTGGGAGTAGCACCATATATTTT. Protein product: CASSQTGQVGSSTIYF.

This clone turned up a few times. The same CDR3 is also encoded by other DNA sequences in this sample. CDR3 coding DNA: TGTGCCAGCAGCTTGGGGGACAGGGACTATGGCTACACCTTC. Translation: CASSLGDRDYGYTF. V usage is TRBV5-4 and J usage is TRBJ1-2; 9 nucleotides line up with TRBD1. V lost 0 bases to trimming and J lost 3 bases; unmatched junction nucleotides: 0. CDR1 SGHNT and CDR2 YYREEE come from the germline V gene (reference sequence). This CDR3 region has 14 residues.

J is TRBJ2-6 and V is TRBV6-6; TRBD1 aligns across 7 bases. From germline, CDR1 is MNHNY and CDR2 SVGAGI (reference sequence). The CDR3 spans 16 residues. Trimming removed 8 bases from V and 0 bases from J; junction bases left unmatched: 7. The CDR3 is CASRRDSASGANVLTF. The CDR3 DNA sequence: TGTGCCAGCCGTAGGGACAGCGCCTCTGGGGCCAACGTCCTGACTTTC.

The chain combines TRBV5-1 with TRBJ1-1; 7 bases agree with TRBD1. V trimming: 2 bases; J trimming: 0 bases; junction bases outside the gene matches: 4. The length of the CDR3 is 15 residues. Germline CDR1 reads SGHRS; CDR2 reads YFSETQ. CDR3 DNA: TGCGCCAGCAGCTTTGGACAGGCTTTGAACACTGAAGCTTTCTTT. Its translation is CASSFGQALNTEAFF.

The chain links TRBV6-6 to TRBJ1-3; D gene unclear. The CDR3 is 14 amino acids. V gave up 2 bases and J gave up 2 bases, with 7 bases separating them. Germline loops: CDR1 MNHNY, CDR2 SVGAGI (reference sequence). The CDR3 bases are TGTGCCAGCAGTTACAGAGGAGCTGGAAACACCATATATTTT. This encodes CASSYRGAGNTIYF.

This clone was seen more than once but under ten times. The chain has TRBV6-6 and TRBJ2-5, with 7 bases matching TRBD1. The CDR3 is 14 residues long. The germline V gene encodes CDR1 MNHNY and CDR2 SVGAGI (reference sequence). The junction had 11 bases not matched to a gene; V was cut back by 9 bases and J by 4 bases. This CDR3 is CASSPGQRRETQYF. CDR3 nucleotides: TGTGCCAGTTCCCCGGGACAGCGGCGAGAGACCCAGTACTTC.

The chain joins TRBV19 to TRBJ2-2, with 9 bases aligning to TRBD1. Germline CDR1 is LNHDA and CDR2 is SQIVND (reference sequence). The CDR3 runs to 15 residues. V lost 6 bases to trimming and J lost 6 bases; unmatched junction nucleotides: 8. Written as DNA, the CDR3 is TGTGCCAGTAGCCCGGGACAGGGACGGTCCGGGGAGCTGTTTTTT. This encodes CASSPGQGRSGELFF.

The chain recombines TRBV7-8 with TRBJ2-1; the match to TRBD2 covers 7 bases. The V gene's germline CDR1 is SGHVS and CDR2 FQNEAQ. V lost 6 bases and J lost 13; bases outside the gene matches: 15. CDR3 length: 14 residues. This CDR3 reads CASSLSGASGDQFF. CDR3 sequence (DNA): TGTGCCAGCAGTCTTAGTGGAGCCAGCGGGGATCAGTTCTTC.

This rearrangement joins TRBV27 to TRBJ1-4; 8 nucleotides line up with TRBD1. The J segment lost 7 bases and the V segment lost 8 bases, leaving 6 bases of the junction unmatched. The CDR3 totals 13 residues. Germline CDR1 MNHEY, CDR2 SMNVEV (reference sequence). The CDR3 is CASRRTGSEKLFF. The CDR3 DNA reads as TGTGCCAGCCGGAGGACAGGGTCTGAAAAACTGTTTTTT.

The V call is TRBV7-9, the J call TRBJ2-7; D remains unclear. This CDR3 spans 12 amino acids. V was shortened by 5 bases and J by 4 bases, with 9 bases between the two germline ends. Germline lookup yields CDR1 SEHNR and CDR2 FQNEAQ (reference sequence). CDR3 protein: CASSQVSYEQYF. The CDR3 region has the DNA TGTGCCAGCAGCCAGGTCTCTTACGAGCAGTACTTC. The whole variable domain, filled in from reference TRBV7-9 and TRBJ2-7, reads DTGVSQNPRHKITKRGQNVTFRCDPISEHNRLYWYRQTLGQGPEFLTYFQNEAQLEKSRLLSDRFSAERPKGSFSTLEIQRTEQGDSAMYLCASSQVSYEQYFGPGTRLTVT.

The V and J genes are TRBV28 and TRBJ2-7, with D unclear. Germline assignment: CDR1 MDHEN and CDR2 SYDVKM. V was cut by 3 bases and J by 4 bases, with 10 bases left in between. This CDR3 comprises 13 residues. CDR3 residues: CASSFFRPYEQYF. CDR3 sequence (DNA): TGTGCCAGCAGTTTTTTCAGGCCTTACGAGCAGTACTTC.

The rearrangement joins TRBV18 to TRBJ2-1, with a possible D match to TRBD2 (6 bases). In germline, CDR1 is KGHSH, CDR2 LQKENI. V was trimmed by 3 bases and J by 0 bases, leaving 9 bases between them. This CDR3 has 15 amino acids. Here the CDR3 DNA reads TGTGCCAGCTCACCGGGGGGAAGCTCCTACAATGAGCAGTTCTTC. It codes for CASSPGGSSYNEQFF.

The chain uses TRBV10-3 and TRBJ2-1, with TRBD1 matching over 8 bases. CDR3 length: 15 amino acids. The V gene end was trimmed by 6 bases and the J gene end by 7 bases; junction bases not matched to a gene: 11. Per the germline V gene, CDR1 is ENHRY and CDR2 is SYGVKD. CDR3 sequence reads: CAISQGATNGNEQFF. CDR3 DNA sequence: TGTGCCATCAGCCAGGGGGCCACCAACGGGAATGAGCAGTTCTTC.

This chain connects TRBV19 to TRBJ1-5; tentatively, D is TRBD1 (6 bases). The CDR3 covers 16 residues. CDR1 and CDR2 (germline): LNHDA, SQIVND (reference sequence). V dropped 8 bases and J dropped 1 base, with 18 bases sitting between them. CDR3 coding DNA: TGTGCCAGTCTCCCCCGGGACATTGGGAGCAATCAGCCCCAGCATTTT. This gives the protein CASLPRDIGSNQPQHF.

The chain joins TRBV7-2 to TRBJ1-3; maybe TRBD1 (5 bases). CDR1 is SGHTA, CDR2 FQGNSA, per germline. With 5 bases removed from V and 0 bases from J, the gap between germline ends came to 11 bases. The CDR3 covers 15 residues. The CDR3 bases are TGTGCCAGCAGCCCAGACAGCCGCTCTGGAAACACCATATATTTT. Translation gives CASSPDSRSGNTIYF.

V gene TRBV15 combines with J gene TRBJ1-2; D is ambiguous. V shed 0 bases and J shed 2 bases, with 13 bases lying between them. The germline CDR1 and CDR2 sequences are LNHNV and YYDKDF (reference sequence). This CDR3 contains 16 residues. The CDR3 DNA reads as TGTGCCACCAGCAGAGATCGCGATACCTCCAACTATGGCTACACCTTC. Its translation: CATSRDRDTSNYGYTF.

The chain employs TRBV2 and TRBJ2-7, with TRBD2 matching over 13 bases. V trimming: 6 bases; J trimming: 7 bases; junction bases outside the gene matches: 9. Germline-derived CDR1 and CDR2 are SNHLY and FYNNEI. The CDR3 length is 15 residues. CDR3 coding DNA: TGTGCCAGCAGCTTTACTAGCGGGGGGGCGGGTGAGCAGTACTTC. Its translation is CASSFTSGGAGEQYF. Looking up the rest from reference TRBV2 and TRBJ2-7 gives the full variable domain: EPEVTQTPSHQVTQMGQEVILRCVPISNHLYFYWYRQILGQKVEFLVSFYNNEISEKSEIFDDQFSVERPDGSNFTLKIRSTKLEDSAMYFCASSFTSGGAGEQYFGPGTRLTVT.

The V and J genes are TRBV4-3 and TRBJ1-5; a possible D gene is TRBD1 (6 bases). Germline lookup yields CDR1 LGHNA and CDR2 YSLEER. V was pared by 1 base and J by 6 bases, with 10 bases between. The CDR3 sequence is 14 residues long. CDR3 loop: CASSQGRGGQPQHF. CDR3 nucleotide sequence: TGCGCCAGCAGCCAAGGGAGGGGGGGTCAGCCCCAGCATTTT.